This TCR beta chain was sequenced for a study of cytomegalovirus exposure and HLA in healthy donors. Germline lookup yields CDR1 SGHNT and CDR2 YYREEE (reference sequence). The CDR3 runs to 15 residues. The V and J ends lost 4 bases and 7 bases, in that order; junction bases with no gene match: 6. The PCR employed 60 Vbeta primers together with 13 Jbeta primers. Some clones are missing from TCRdb's copy, which holds only in-frame ones; the method was immunoSEQ multiplex PCR. The table lists 75,000 to 95,000 clones. Sample: PBMCs. The chain is built from TRBV5-4 and TRBJ1-3; 12 bases are a match to TRBD1. This sequence was found in a woman in her sixties or seventies in good health and CMV-seronegative. CDR3 amino acids: CASSNSGQGANTIYF. CDR3 in DNA: TGTGCCAGCAGCAATTCGGGACAGGGGGCGAACACCATATATTTT.